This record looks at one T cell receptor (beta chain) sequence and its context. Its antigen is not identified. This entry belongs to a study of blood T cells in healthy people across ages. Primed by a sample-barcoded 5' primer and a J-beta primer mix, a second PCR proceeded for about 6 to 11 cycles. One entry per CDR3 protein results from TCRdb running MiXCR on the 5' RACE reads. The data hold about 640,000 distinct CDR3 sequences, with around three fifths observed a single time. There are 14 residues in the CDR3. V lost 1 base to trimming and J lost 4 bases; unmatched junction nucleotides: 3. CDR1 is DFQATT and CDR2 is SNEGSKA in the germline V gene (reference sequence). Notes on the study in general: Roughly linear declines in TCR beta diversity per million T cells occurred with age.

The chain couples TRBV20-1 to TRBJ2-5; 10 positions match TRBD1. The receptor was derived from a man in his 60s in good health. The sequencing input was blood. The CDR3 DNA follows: TGCAGTGCTAGAGGAGGGACAGGGGTAGAGACCCAGTACTTC. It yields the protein CSARGGTGVETQYF.